The clone carrying this T cell receptor (beta chain) appeared many times. The antigen is not known. The data were obtained in a study of neurological immune-mediated disorders. Study-wide findings and caveats: TCR-beta repertoires seemed private in all groups, with no expanded CDR3 amino acid sequences shared. HTLV-1-associated myelopathy ranked highest for TCR clonal expansion and multiple sclerosis lowest, beneath healthy controls.

Regarding time point: longitudinal time-point 3. TCRdb redid the calling of the 5' RACE reads with MiXCR, one entry per CDR3 protein. The data hold 85,000 to 110,000 distinct CDR3 sequences, with about 10% observed a single time. Per germline, CDR1 SEHNR and CDR2 FQNEAQ (reference sequence). Unmatched junction bases numbered 3, after V lost 3 bases and J lost 4 bases. This CDR3 has 15 residues. The sequencing input was PBMCs. The clonotype comes from a female donor with HTLV-1-associated myelopathy (HAM/TSP). This chain joins TRBV7-9 and TRBJ2-3; 11 bases line up with TRBD2. Here the CDR3 reads CASSLTSGESDTQYF. In DNA, the CDR3 is TGTGCCAGCAGCTTGACTAGCGGGGAATCAGATACGCAGTATTTT.